Below, 16 T cell receptor beta chains from the same sample are listed, as sequenced in a study of cytomegalovirus exposure and HLA in healthy donors. PCR involved 60 Vbeta and 13 Jbeta primers. Method: immunoSEQ multiplex PCR; TCRdb's copy keeps in-frame clones and lacks some. Here the sample spans more than 65,000 clones, around 79% being singletons. Sequenced input: PBMCs. Receptors were obtained from a man between 18 and 29 years old in good health and CMV-seropositive.

The J gene is TRBJ2-7, the V gene TRBV25-1, with 7 bases that match TRBD1. CDR1 MGHDK and CDR2 SYGVNS come from the germline V gene. This CDR3 region has 15 residues. V lost 5 bases to trimming and J lost 2 bases; unmatched junction nucleotides: 9. This CDR3 is CASSLTGQLTYEQYF. The CDR3 DNA sequence: TGTGCCAGCAGTCTTACGGGACAGCTTACCTACGAGCAGTACTTC.

The chain is built from TRBV2 and TRBJ2-7, with 7 bases aligning to TRBD1. Germline values: CDR1 SNHLY, CDR2 FYNNEI. V dropped 5 bases and J dropped 0; count of bases not matched to a gene: 7. This CDR3 has 15 residues. CDR3 region: CASSKRQGHSYEQYF. The CDR3 bases are TGTGCCAGCAGTAAAAGACAGGGCCACTCCTACGAGCAGTACTTC. Drawing the rest from reference TRBV2 and TRBJ2-7, the complete variable domain is EPEVTQTPSHQVTQMGQEVILRCVPISNHLYFYWYRQILGQKVEFLVSFYNNEISEKSEIFDDQFSVERPDGSNFTLKIRSTKLEDSAMYFCASSKRQGHSYEQYFGPGTRLTVT.

The chain has TRBV11-2 and TRBJ2-7; 7 bases map to TRBD2. In germline, CDR1 is SGHAT, CDR2 FQNNGV. The CDR3 sequence is 15 residues long. The J segment lost 1 base and the V segment lost 1 base, leaving 4 bases of the junction unmatched. Written as DNA, the CDR3 is TGTGCCAGCAGCTTAGTCCCGGGAGGTTCCTACGAGCAGTACTTC. Translating it yields CASSLVPGGSYEQYF.

J is TRBJ2-1 and V is TRBV29-1; 12 bases are shared with TRBD1. CDR3 size: 17 residues. Trimming cost V 3 bases and J 6 bases; bases outside gene matches: 12. Germline assignment: CDR1 SQVTM and CDR2 ANQGSEA. CDR3 in DNA: TGCAGCGTTGATCCTCCGGGACAGGGGGCACAACTCAATGAGCAGTTCTTC. Protein: CSVDPPGQGAQLNEQFF.

The genes are TRBV2 and TRBJ2-2; TRBD2 agrees at 11 bases. This CDR3 contains 17 residues. V lost 4 bases, J lost 4 bases, and 8 bases stayed unmatched. Per the germline V gene, CDR1 is SNHLY and CDR2 is FYNNEI. CDR3 sequence reads: CASSAIGGTSGTGELFF. The CDR3 DNA reads as TGTGCCAGCAGTGCGATTGGTGGGACTAGCGGCACCGGGGAGCTGTTTTTT.

The chain uses TRBV29-1 and TRBJ2-7, with a possible D match to TRBD1 (5 bases). V was clipped by 5 bases and J by 6 bases, with 11 bases between them. Germline CDR1 is SQVTM and CDR2 is ANQGSEA. CDR3 size: 11 residues. CDR3 in amino acids: CSVIDSTEQYF. DNA of the CDR3: TGCAGCGTTATAGACAGTACCGAGCAGTACTTC.

This chain uses TRBV5-1 with TRBJ2-7, with D possibly TRBD1 on 6 matching bases. The CDR3 runs to 14 residues. The germline V gene encodes CDR1 SGHRS and CDR2 YFSETQ. V was shortened by 5 bases and J by 7 bases, with 19 bases between the two germline ends. CDR3 region: CASRPRDILEEQYF. In nucleotides, the CDR3 is TGCGCCAGCAGACCCCGGGACATCCTCGAGGAGCAGTACTTC.

The V call is TRBV28, the J call TRBJ2-7, with D possibly matching TRBD2 (6 bases). V was cut by 7 bases and J by 3 bases, with 16 bases left in between. The germline gives CDR1 MDHEN, CDR2 SYDVKM. CDR3 size: 14 residues. This CDR3 reads CASTPGGLVYEQYF. CDR3 DNA sequence: TGTGCCAGCACCCCCGGGGGTTTGGTCTACGAGCAGTACTTC.

The chain uses TRBV18 and TRBJ2-7, with 8 positions matching TRBD1. The CDR3 totals 14 residues. Germline V gene sequence: CDR1 KGHSH, CDR2 LQKENI. V was pared by 0 bases and J by 5 bases, with 3 bases of the junction left unmatched. Here the CDR3 reads CASSPPSDRDEQYF. CDR3 sequence (DNA): TGTGCCAGCTCACCACCCTCGGACAGGGACGAGCAGTACTTC.

The chain has TRBV4-1 and TRBJ1-2; 8 bases map to TRBD1. Trimming at V came to 1 base and at J to 4 bases, leaving 5 bases not matched to a gene. From germline, CDR1 is MGHRA and CDR2 YSYEKL. This CDR3 has 15 residues. In DNA form, the CDR3 reads TGCGCCAGCAGCCAAGGCGCAGGGGGCGGCTATGGCTACACCTTC. The encoded protein is CASSQGAGGGYGYTF.

This chain joins TRBV28 and TRBJ1-1; TRBD1 matches 7 bases. The germline CDR1 and CDR2 sequences are MDHEN and SYDVKM. J lost 0 bases, V lost 5 bases, and 3 bases had no gene match. The CDR3 is 14 amino acids. The CDR3 DNA sequence: TGTGCCAGCAGTGTTGACAGGGTGAACACTGAAGCTTTCTTT. It is translated as CASSVDRVNTEAFF.

V is TRBV11-2 and J is TRBJ1-4; D is possibly TRBD1 (6 bases). With 4 bases removed from V and 3 bases from J, the gap between germline ends came to 12 bases. Germline lookup yields CDR1 SGHAT and CDR2 FQNNGV. There are 15 residues in the CDR3. The CDR3 sequence is CASSSRGTSNEKLFF. The CDR3 region has the DNA TGTGCCAGCAGCTCTAGGGGGACCTCTAATGAAAAACTGTTTTTT.

As DNA, the CDR3 is TGTGCCAGCAGCGTTAGCGGGCTTTCGAGCTATGGCTACACCTTC. As protein: CASSVSGLSSYGYTF. V and J are TRBV9 and TRBJ1-2; D gene ambiguous. Trimming removed 2 bases at V and 4 bases at J, with 15 bases between. This CDR3 is built from 15 residues. Looked up from germline, CDR1 is SGDLS and CDR2 is YYNGEE. Filled out from reference TRBV9 and TRBJ1-2, the complete variable domain reads DSGVTQTPKHLITATGQRVTLRCSPRSGDLSVYWYQQSLDQGLQFLIQYYNGEERAKGNILERFSAQQFPDLHSELNLSSLELGDSALYFCASSVSGLSSYGYTFGSGTRLTVV.

The V and J genes are TRBV4-1 and TRBJ2-5; D may be TRBD1 (6 bases). The CDR3 runs to 13 residues. Trimming took off 6 bases at V and 5 bases at J, with 13 bases between the two ends. Per germline, CDR1 MGHRA and CDR2 YSYEKL. The CDR3 protein is CASSLVGAETQYF. Here the CDR3 DNA reads TGCGCCAGCAGTCTCGTGGGGGCGGAGACCCAGTACTTC.

V and J are TRBV7-9 and TRBJ2-7; D not resolved. Germline lookup yields CDR1 SEHNR and CDR2 FQNEAQ (reference sequence). V lost 1 base, J lost 4 bases, and 11 bases lay in between. The CDR3 is 14 amino acids. DNA of the CDR3: TGTGCCAGCAGCTTAGATTCCAGAGGTTACGAGCAGTACTTC. This gives the protein CASSLDSRGYEQYF.

The CDR3 coding sequence is TGCAGCGTCCAAGCGGCCAACGAGCAGTACTTC. It yields the protein CSVQAANEQYF. This chain connects TRBV29-1 to TRBJ2-7; tentative D call: TRBD2 (5 bases). Germline-derived CDR1 and CDR2 are SQVTM and ANQGSEA. V shed 6 bases and J shed 5 bases, with 11 bases lying between them. The length of the CDR3 is 11 residues.